This T cell receptor beta chain was sequenced during a study of blood T cell repertoires in COVID-19. Study-level background: T cells, B-cell-depleted T cells, or PBMCs provided the cDNA or gDNA that served as material.

The method was immunoSEQ multiplex PCR; TCRdb's version includes in-frame clones alone and lacks a portion of them. The sample contains roughly 240,000 clones, approximately 87% of which appear only once. The CDR3 is 16 amino acids. Germline-derived CDR1 and CDR2 are SGHTS and YDEGEE. V lost 4 bases to trimming and J lost 8 bases; unmatched junction nucleotides: 14. Sequenced input: peripheral blood. This receptor was obtained from a man aged 60-69 years who had recovered from COVID-19. The chain is built from TRBV5-8 and TRBJ1-4, with 7 bases matching TRBD1. The CDR3 nucleotides are TGTGCCAGCAGCCCTACAGGGGCGGGCGTGGGGGAAAAACTGTTTTTT. Its protein product is CASSPTGAGVGEKLFF.